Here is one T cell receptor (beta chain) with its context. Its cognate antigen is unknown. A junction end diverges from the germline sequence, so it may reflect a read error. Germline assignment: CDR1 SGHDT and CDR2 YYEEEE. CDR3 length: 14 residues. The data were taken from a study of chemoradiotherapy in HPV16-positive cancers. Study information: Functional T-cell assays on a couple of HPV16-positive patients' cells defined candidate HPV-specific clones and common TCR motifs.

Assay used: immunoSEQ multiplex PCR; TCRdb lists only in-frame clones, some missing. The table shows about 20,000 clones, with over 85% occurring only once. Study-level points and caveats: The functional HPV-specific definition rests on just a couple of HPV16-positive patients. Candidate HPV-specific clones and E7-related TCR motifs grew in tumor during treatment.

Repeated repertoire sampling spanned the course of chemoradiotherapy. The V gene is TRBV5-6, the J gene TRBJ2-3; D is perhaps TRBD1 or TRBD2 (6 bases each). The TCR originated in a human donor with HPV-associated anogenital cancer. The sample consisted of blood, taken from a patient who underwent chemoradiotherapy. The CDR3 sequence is CANSKRGDSDTQYF. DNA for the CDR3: TGTGCCAACAGCAAAAGGGGGGACTCAGATACGCAGTATTTT.